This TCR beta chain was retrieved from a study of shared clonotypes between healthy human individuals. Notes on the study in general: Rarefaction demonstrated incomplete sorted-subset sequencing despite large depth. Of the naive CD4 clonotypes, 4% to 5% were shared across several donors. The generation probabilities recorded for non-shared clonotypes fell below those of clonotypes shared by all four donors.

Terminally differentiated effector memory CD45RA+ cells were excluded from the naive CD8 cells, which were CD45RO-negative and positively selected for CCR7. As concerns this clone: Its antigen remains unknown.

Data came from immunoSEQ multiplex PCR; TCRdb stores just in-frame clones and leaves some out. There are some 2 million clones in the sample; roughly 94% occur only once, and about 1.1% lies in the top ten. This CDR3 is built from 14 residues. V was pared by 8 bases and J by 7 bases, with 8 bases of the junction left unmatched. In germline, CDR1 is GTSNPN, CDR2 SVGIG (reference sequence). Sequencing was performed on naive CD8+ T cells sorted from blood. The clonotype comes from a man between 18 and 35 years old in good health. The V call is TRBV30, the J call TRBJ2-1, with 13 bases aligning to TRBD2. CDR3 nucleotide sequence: TGTGCCGGGGGACTAGCGGGAAGATTTAATGAGCAGTTCTTC. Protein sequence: CAGGLAGRFNEQFF. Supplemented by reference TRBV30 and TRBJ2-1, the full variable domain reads SQTIHQWPATLVQPVGSPLSLECTVEGTSNPNLYWYRQAAGRGLQLLFYSVGIGQISSEVPQNLSASRPQDRQFILSSKKLLLSDSGFYLCAGGLAGRFNEQFFGPGTRLTVL.